The 16 T cell receptor beta chains presented below share a single source sample, sequenced in a study of shared clonotypes between healthy human individuals. Some clones are missing from TCRdb's copy, which holds only in-frame ones; the method was immunoSEQ multiplex PCR. Of roughly 2.1 million clones in the sample, about 92% are singletons; the top ten hold more than 1.5%. CD45RO negativity and positive selection for CCR7 defined naive CD8 cells, a population that excluded terminally differentiated effector memory CD45RA+ cells. What was sequenced was naive CD8+ T cells from PBMCs. These receptor sequences come from a young man in good health. Some clones in this sample may be carry-over from other donors' samples.

J is TRBJ1-2 and V is TRBV7-9; D not resolved. V gave up 6 bases and J gave up 4 bases, with 9 bases separating them. The CDR3 is 12 amino acids. From germline, CDR1 is SEHNR and CDR2 FQNEAQ (reference sequence). In nucleotides, the CDR3 is TGTGCCAGCAGGGCCCCACCCTATGGCTACACCTTC. It encodes CASRAPPYGYTF.

This chain uses TRBV28 with TRBJ2-1; D unresolved. Germline CDR1 reads MDHEN; CDR2 reads SYDVKM. Between the trimmed V and J ends, which lost 6 bases and 0 bases, there was a span of 24 bases. This CDR3 has 19 amino acids. This chain's CDR3 is CASRPNLKATRSSYNEQFF. The CDR3 nucleotides read TGTGCCAGCAGACCGAATCTAAAAGCGACCAGGAGCTCCTACAATGAGCAGTTCTTC.

This clone was picked up a small number of times. The rearrangement uses TRBV4-3 and TRBJ1-1, with a tentative D call TRBD1 (5 bases). The length of the CDR3 is 15 residues. V shed 0 bases and J shed 1 base, with 9 bases lying between them. Germline V lookup: CDR1 LGHNA, CDR2 YSLEER. DNA for the CDR3: TGCGCCAGCAGCCAAGATGGGGGACGGAACACTGAAGCTTTCTTT. It yields the protein CASSQDGGRNTEAFF.

The CDR3 DNA reads TGTGCCAGCGGGTCGGCTGGCGGGGGAAACACCATATATTTT. Its translation: CASGSAGGGNTIYF. The gene calls are TRBV25-1 and TRBJ1-3; D unclear. The CDR3 loop spans 14 amino acids. In germline, CDR1 is MGHDK, CDR2 SYGVNS. V was trimmed by 8 bases and J by 4 bases, leaving 15 bases between them.

This chain connects TRBV6-5 to TRBJ1-2; D perhaps matches TRBD1 (5 bases). Per germline, CDR1 MNHEY and CDR2 SVGAGI. The CDR3 sequence is 15 residues long. V was cut by 6 bases and J by 2 bases, with 16 bases left in between. CDR3 nucleotide sequence: TGTGCCAGCAGCCCGGAAATTCGGGACAACTATGGCTACACCTTC. It is translated as CASSPEIRDNYGYTF.

This sequence joins TRBV27 and TRBJ1-5; no clear D. The germline V gene has CDR1 MNHEY and CDR2 SMNVEV (reference sequence). The CDR3 length is 15 residues. V lost 3 bases to trimming and J lost 0 bases, with 9 bases between them. This CDR3 is CASSFKYNSNQPQHF. The CDR3 DNA sequence: TGTGCCAGCAGTTTTAAATACAATAGCAATCAGCCCCAGCATTTT.

The rearrangement uses TRBV7-9 and TRBJ1-1; D is perhaps TRBD1 (5 bases). The CDR3 has 16 amino acids. The V and J ends lost 0 bases and 1 base respectively, with 12 bases between them. Germline V gene lookup returns CDR1 SEHNR and CDR2 FQNEAQ (reference sequence). This CDR3 is CASSLAAGKGNTEAFF. The CDR3 DNA is TGTGCCAGCAGCTTAGCGGCAGGGAAGGGGAACACTGAAGCTTTCTTT.

This rearrangement joins TRBV29-1 to TRBJ2-2; no reliable D call. With 7 bases removed from V and 0 bases from J, the gap between germline ends came to 3 bases. This CDR3 contains 11 residues. Germline values: CDR1 SQVTM, CDR2 ANQGSEA. This CDR3 is CSATNTGELFF. The CDR3 DNA is TGCAGCGCTACGAACACCGGGGAGCTGTTTTTT.

V gene TRBV4-3 combines with J gene TRBJ2-2; 8 bases agree with TRBD2. Losses at the gene ends were 4 bases for V and 4 bases for J; bases not matched to a gene: 8. CDR3 length equals 16 residues. Germline V gene data show CDR1 as LGHNA and CDR2 as YSLEER. This chain's CDR3 is CASSRLSGTGTGELFF. CDR3 sequence (DNA): TGCGCCAGCAGCCGGCTTAGCGGGACTGGCACCGGGGAGCTGTTTTTT.

The rearrangement joins TRBV5-4 to TRBJ2-7; the match to TRBD1 covers 8 bases. The CDR3 runs to 14 residues. V dropped 4 bases and J dropped 4; count of bases not matched to a gene: 7. Germline CDR1 is SGHNT and CDR2 is YYREEE (reference sequence). Here the CDR3 DNA reads TGTGCCAGCAGCGAAGACAGGGGCGGTTACGAGCAGTACTTC. This encodes CASSEDRGGYEQYF.

V gene TRBV30 combines with J gene TRBJ2-3; no clear D gene. The CDR3 loop spans 15 amino acids. Germline CDR1 is GTSNPN and CDR2 is SVGIG (reference sequence). V lost 3 bases, J lost 0 bases, and 13 bases lay in between. The CDR3 sequence: CAWSPPDSSTDTQYF. CDR3 in DNA: TGTGCCTGGAGCCCCCCCGATTCTAGCACAGATACGCAGTATTTT.

The chain employs TRBV7-6 and TRBJ2-2; D remains ambiguous. The CDR3 is 14 amino acids. The V gene's germline CDR1 is SGHVS and CDR2 FNYEAQ. Deletions cut 5 bases from V and 2 bases from J, with 9 bases between. CDR3 bases: TGTGCCAGCAGCCGAGGCGGTAACACCGGGGAGCTGTTTTTT. It yields the protein CASSRGGNTGELFF.

The chain combines TRBV11-2 with TRBJ1-1; D is unclear. Germline V CDR1 and CDR2: SGHAT, FQNNGV. The CDR3 totals 15 residues. V was clipped by 1 base and J by 0 bases, with 9 bases between them. CDR3 sequence reads: CASSLAMRLNTEAFF. The CDR3 DNA reads as TGTGCCAGCAGCTTAGCTATGAGATTGAACACTGAAGCTTTCTTT.

V gene TRBV27 combines with J gene TRBJ2-7, with 10 bases matching TRBD2. The J segment lost 0 bases and the V segment lost 3 bases, leaving 2 bases of the junction unmatched. The CDR3 has 15 residues. Germline CDR1 reads MNHEY; CDR2 reads SMNVEV (reference sequence). The CDR3 loop reads CASSFASGSSYEQYF. CDR3 coding DNA: TGTGCCAGCAGTTTCGCTAGCGGGAGCTCCTACGAGCAGTACTTC.

This rearrangement joins TRBV13 to TRBJ2-2; the D is unclear. The CDR3 extends over 13 amino acids. Trimming shortened V by 4 bases and J by 1 base, and 4 bases separated the two germline ends. The germline V gene encodes CDR1 PRHDT and CDR2 FYEKMQ (reference sequence). CDR3 amino acids: CASSSWNTGELFF. As DNA, the CDR3 is TGTGCCAGCAGCTCCTGGAACACCGGGGAGCTGTTTTTT.

This chain links TRBV4-3 with TRBJ2-2; TRBD1 matches 11 bases. This CDR3 region has 17 residues. Unmatched junction bases numbered 7, after V lost 3 bases and J lost 4 bases. The V gene's germline CDR1 is LGHNA and CDR2 YSLEER. CDR3 DNA: TGCGCCAGCAGCCAGAAACCGGGACAGGGGGTCACCGGGGAGCTGTTTTTT. Amino acid sequence: CASSQKPGQGVTGELFF.